The TCR beta chain under discussion was sequenced for a study of neurological immune-mediated disorders. Overall study results and limits: None of the CDR3 amino acid sequences in expanded clones turned up in more than one subject, which points to private repertoires in all groups. Falling below healthy controls, multiple sclerosis showed the least TCR clonal expansion, while HTLV-1-associated myelopathy showed the most.

Looked up from germline, CDR1 is LGHDT and CDR2 is YNNKEL (reference sequence). The trim removed 5 bases at V and 3 bases at J, leaving 6 bases unmatched. The CDR3 runs to 14 residues. 5'RACE with 10-nucleotide random UMIs generated the cDNA. Sequencing runs each generated in excess of 200 million TCR-beta sequences derived from 15-18 subjects. TCRdb analysed the 5' RACE reads with MiXCR anew, one entry per CDR3 protein. The sample lists approximately 46,000 distinct CDR3 sequences, roughly 3.2% occurring once. This clonotype was counted at least ten times. Its target is not known. V usage is TRBV3-1 and J usage is TRBJ1-1; 7 bases agree with TRBD1. The source of this sequence is a woman in her fifties or sixties with multiple sclerosis. Sequenced sample: PBMCs. The CDR3 coding sequence is TGTGCCAGCAGCAAAGGACAGGAACACACTGAAGCTTTCTTT. Its translation is CASSKGQEHTEAFF. Variable domain in full (rest from reference TRBV3-1 and TRBJ1-1): DTAVSQTPKYLVTQMGNDKSIKCEQNLGHDTMYWYKQDSKKFLKIMFSYNNKELIINETVPNRFSPKSPDKAHLNLHINSLELGDSAVYFCASSKGQEHTEAFFGQGTRLTVV.